The subject of this entry is one T cell receptor (beta chain). Tumor or blood genomic DNA was sequenced, with inputs of about 616 ng to 6,500 ng. These data belong to a study of T cells in tumors after PD-1 blockade. As for the study in general: Patients had no prior checkpoint blockade, systemic immunosuppressants, or anti-cancer therapy within 4 weeks. A subset received ongoing vismodegib 150 mg daily alongside anti-PD-1 therapy.

Using immunoSEQ multiplex PCR, the repertoire was profiled, and TCRdb retains in-frame clones only, with some absent. Counted here are about 59,000 clones, around three quarters occurring once; the ten biggest clones make up over 10%. The V and J ends lost 4 bases and 7 bases, in that order; junction bases with no gene match: 6. The V gene's germline CDR1 is LNHDA and CDR2 SQIVND (reference sequence). This CDR3 is built from 14 residues. This clonotype was obtained from a human donor with basal cell carcinoma. Sequenced material: PBMCs, taken before anti-PD-1 treatment. This rearrangement joins TRBV19 to TRBJ2-2; TRBD1 agrees at 7 bases. CDR3 sequence reads: CASSRGQNLGELFF. DNA for the CDR3: TGTGCCAGTAGTAGGGGACAGAATCTCGGGGAGCTGTTTTTT.